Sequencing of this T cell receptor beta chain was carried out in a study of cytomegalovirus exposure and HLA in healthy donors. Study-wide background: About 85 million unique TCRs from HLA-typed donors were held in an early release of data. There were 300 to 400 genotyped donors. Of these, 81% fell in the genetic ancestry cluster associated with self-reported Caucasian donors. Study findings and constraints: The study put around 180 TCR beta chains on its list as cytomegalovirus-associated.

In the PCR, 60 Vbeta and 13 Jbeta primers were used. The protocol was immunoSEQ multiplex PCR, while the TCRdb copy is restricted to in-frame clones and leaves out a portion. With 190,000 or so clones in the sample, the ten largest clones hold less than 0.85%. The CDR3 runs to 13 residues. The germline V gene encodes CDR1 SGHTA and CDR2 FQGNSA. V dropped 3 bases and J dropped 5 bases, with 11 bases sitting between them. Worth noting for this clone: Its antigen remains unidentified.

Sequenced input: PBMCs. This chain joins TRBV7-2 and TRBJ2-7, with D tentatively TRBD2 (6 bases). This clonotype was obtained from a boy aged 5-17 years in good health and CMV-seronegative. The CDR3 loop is CASSLWRGNEQYF. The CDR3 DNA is TGTGCCAGCAGCTTGTGGCGGGGAAACGAGCAGTACTTC.